This T cell receptor (beta chain) was sequenced during a study of beta chain features in type 1 diabetes. Turning to the study itself: Across the samples, more than 85 million sorted cells were examined in total.

A few counts support this clone. CDR3 length: 15 amino acids. The ends lost 5 bases at V and 6 bases at J; junction bases unmatched: 9. Germline lookup yields CDR1 PRHDT and CDR2 FYEKMQ (reference sequence). Sequencing targeted expressed TCRB transcripts, as all isolated RNA had been reverse transcribed. Profiled with immunoSEQ multiplex PCR; TCRdb holds only in-frame clones, not every one. The sample records hundreds of thousands of clones, roughly 16% being singletons. Sequencing was carried out using naive CD4+ T cells from blood. This TCR derives from a man aged 18 to 29 in good health. This sequence joins TRBV13 and TRBJ2-1; 8 bases agree with TRBD2. CDR3 coding DNA: TGTGCCAGCAGCGCGGACCGGCGGGGGGCCAATGAGCAGTTCTTC. As protein: CASSADRRGANEQFF.